This note documents a single T cell receptor beta chain sequence. The sample originates from a study of blood T cell repertoires in COVID-19. Study-level information: Sites in the United States, Italy and Spain provided acute and convalescent COVID-19 samples. Sample material is recorded as cDNA or gDNA derived from T cells, B-cell-depleted T cells, or PBMCs.

In the study's own analysis: Estimation of nucleated cell counts was performed using reference gene primer amplification. Only in-frame clones appear in the TCRdb table, and some are missing; sequencing was by immunoSEQ multiplex PCR. That table supplies the V and J calls and clone size; D and trimming were determined from the DNA. The sample contains some 58,000 clones, about 92% of which appear only once. The V gene end was trimmed by 6 bases and the J gene end by 0 bases; junction bases not matched to a gene: 5. The CDR3 is made up of 15 amino acids. Germline V gene lookup returns CDR1 SGHVS and CDR2 FNYEAQ.

The sample taken for sequencing was peripheral blood. This clonotype was sampled from a man aged 45-65 years with active COVID-19. The genes are TRBV7-6 and TRBJ2-7; 10 bases fit TRBD2. Written as DNA, the CDR3 is TGTGCCAGCAGACCGGGACTAGCGCCCTCCTACGAGCAGTACTTC. It translates to CASRPGLAPSYEQYF. The full variable domain, rest sourced from reference TRBV7-6 and TRBJ2-7, is GAGVSQSPRYKVTKRGQDVALRCDPISGHVSLYWYRQALGQGPEFLTYFNYEAQQDKSGLPNDRFSAERPEGSISTLTIQRTEQRDSAMYRCASRPGLAPSYEQYFGPGTRLTVT.